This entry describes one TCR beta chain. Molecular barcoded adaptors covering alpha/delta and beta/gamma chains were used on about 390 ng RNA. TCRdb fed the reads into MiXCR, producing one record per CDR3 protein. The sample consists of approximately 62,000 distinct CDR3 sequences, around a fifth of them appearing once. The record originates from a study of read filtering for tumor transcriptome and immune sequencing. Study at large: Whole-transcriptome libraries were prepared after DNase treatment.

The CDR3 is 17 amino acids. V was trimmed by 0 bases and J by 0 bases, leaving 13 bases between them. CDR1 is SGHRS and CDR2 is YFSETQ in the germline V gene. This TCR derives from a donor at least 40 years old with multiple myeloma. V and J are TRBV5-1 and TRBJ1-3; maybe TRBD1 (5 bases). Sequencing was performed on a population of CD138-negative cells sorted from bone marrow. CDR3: CASSLDPGTRSGNTIYF. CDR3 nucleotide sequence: TGCGCCAGCAGCTTGGATCCAGGGACCCGCTCTGGAAACACCATATATTTT.